Each of the 5 T cell receptor beta chains below was sequenced from the same sample in a study of cytomegalovirus exposure and HLA in healthy donors (dated by TCRdb to 2016 to 2017). Library preparation employed the immunoSEQ multiplex PCR assay. The multiplex PCR relied on a mix of 60 forward primers for TCR Vbeta segments and 13 reverse primers for TCR Jbeta segments. TCRdb took this table from immuneACCESS and kept in-frame rearrangements with V and J called. Such tables lack part of the clones; where checked against another copy, unresolved V genes explain under half of the gap, and the rest is unexplained. Recorded for this sample are 160,000 or so clones; around 83% of them occurred a single time. The ten most abundant clones make up approximately 6.5% of the sample. What was sequenced was PBMCs. The receptors stem from a man between 50 and 59 years old in good health and CMV-seropositive.

This chain uses TRBV11-3 with TRBJ2-1; possible D gene TRBD1, 6 bases. CDR3 length: 14 residues. The germline V gene encodes CDR1 SGHNT and CDR2 YENEEA. V was cut by 2 bases and J by 8 bases, with 13 bases left in between. The CDR3 DNA reads TGTGCCAGCAGCTTACGGGGCAGGGGTCATGAGCAGTTCTTC. The encoded protein is CASSLRGRGHEQFF.

This chain uses TRBV19 with TRBJ2-7; TRBD1 matches 7 bases. In germline, CDR1 is LNHDA, CDR2 SQIVND (reference sequence). Losses at the gene ends were 5 bases for V and 2 bases for J; bases not matched to a gene: 3. This CDR3 has 13 amino acids. The CDR3 coding sequence is TGTGCCAGTAGTCGACAGGGAACCTACGAGCAGTACTTC. Its translation: CASSRQGTYEQYF. The full variable domain, rest sourced from reference TRBV19 and TRBJ2-7, is DGGITQSPKYLFRKEGQNVTLSCEQNLNHDAMYWYRQDPGQGLRLIYYSQIVNDFQKGDIAEGYSVSREKKESFPLTVTSAQKNPTAFYLCASSRQGTYEQYFGPGTRLTVT.

CDR3 in DNA: TGTGCCAGCAGCTTAGATGGTCTAGCGGGGCCTCGAAATGAGCAGTTCTTC. Amino acids: CASSLDGLAGPRNEQFF. J is TRBJ2-1 and V is TRBV7-6; 9 bases are shared with TRBD2. Per the germline V gene, CDR1 is SGHVS and CDR2 is FNYEAQ. V shed 1 base and J 7 bases; nucleotides not matched to a gene: 11. CDR3 length: 17 residues.

The rearrangement uses TRBV7-2 and TRBJ2-5; D ambiguous. Germline V gene sequence: CDR1 SGHTA, CDR2 FQGNSA. Between the trimmed V and J ends, which lost 2 bases and 7 bases, there was a span of 14 bases. This CDR3 is built from 14 residues. The CDR3 spells CASSLTVASGTQYF. CDR3 in DNA: TGTGCCAGCAGCTTAACGGTAGCCTCGGGGACCCAGTACTTC.

The chain recombines TRBV27 with TRBJ2-5; D may be TRBD2 (6 bases). Trimming removed 2 bases at V and 2 bases at J, with 15 bases between. The CDR3 has 16 residues. The V gene's germline CDR1 is MNHEY and CDR2 SMNVEV (reference sequence). CDR3 loop: CASSLRGTWTQETQYF. For the CDR3, the DNA is TGTGCCAGCAGTTTAAGAGGGACTTGGACTCAAGAGACCCAGTACTTC.